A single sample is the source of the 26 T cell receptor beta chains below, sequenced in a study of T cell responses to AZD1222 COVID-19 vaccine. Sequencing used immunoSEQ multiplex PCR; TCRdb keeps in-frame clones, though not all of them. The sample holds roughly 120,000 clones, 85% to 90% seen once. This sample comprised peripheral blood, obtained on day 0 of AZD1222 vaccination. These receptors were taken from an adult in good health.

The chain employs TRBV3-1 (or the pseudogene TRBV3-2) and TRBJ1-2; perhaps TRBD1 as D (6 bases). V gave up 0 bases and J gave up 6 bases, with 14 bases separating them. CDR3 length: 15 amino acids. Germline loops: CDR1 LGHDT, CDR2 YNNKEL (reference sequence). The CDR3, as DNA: TGTGCCAGCAGCCAAGATCCCACAGGGATCAATGGCTACACCTTC. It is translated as CASSQDPTGINGYTF.

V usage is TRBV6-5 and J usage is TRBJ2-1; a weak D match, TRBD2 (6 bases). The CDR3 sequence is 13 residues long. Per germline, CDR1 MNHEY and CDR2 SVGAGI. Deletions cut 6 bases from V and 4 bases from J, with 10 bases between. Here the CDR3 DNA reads TGTGCCAGCAGGTTGGACTATTACAATGAGCAGTTCTTC. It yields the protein CASRLDYYNEQFF.

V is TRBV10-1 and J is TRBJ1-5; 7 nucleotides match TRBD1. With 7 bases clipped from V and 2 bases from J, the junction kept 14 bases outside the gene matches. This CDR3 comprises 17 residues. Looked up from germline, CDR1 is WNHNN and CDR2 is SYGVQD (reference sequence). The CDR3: CASTDRPLQLGNQPQHF. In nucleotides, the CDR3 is TGCGCCAGCACGGACAGGCCTCTTCAACTGGGCAATCAGCCCCAGCATTTT.

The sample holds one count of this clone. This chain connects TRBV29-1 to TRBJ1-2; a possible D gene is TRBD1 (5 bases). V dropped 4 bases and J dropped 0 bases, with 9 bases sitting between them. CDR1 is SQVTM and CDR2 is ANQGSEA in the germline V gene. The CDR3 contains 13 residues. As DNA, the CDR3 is TGCAGCGTTGCGAAGGGGACTAACTATGGCTACACCTTC. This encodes CSVAKGTNYGYTF.

The chain's CDR3 is CALQGKTNEKLFF. In DNA form, the CDR3 reads TGTGCCTTACAGGGGAAGACTAATGAAAAACTGTTTTTT. The chain recombines TRBV30 with TRBJ1-4, with 7 nucleotides matching TRBD1. Trimming cost V 7 bases and J 2 bases; bases outside gene matches: 4. CDR1 and CDR2 from the germline V gene are GTSNPN and SVGIG (reference sequence). This CDR3 spans 13 amino acids. The variable domain in full, completed from reference TRBV30 and TRBJ1-4, reads SQTIHQWPATLVQPVGSPLSLECTVEGTSNPNLYWYRQAAGRGLQLLFYSVGIGQISSEVPQNLSASRPQDRQFILSSKKLLLSDSGFYLCALQGKTNEKLFFGSGTQLSVL.

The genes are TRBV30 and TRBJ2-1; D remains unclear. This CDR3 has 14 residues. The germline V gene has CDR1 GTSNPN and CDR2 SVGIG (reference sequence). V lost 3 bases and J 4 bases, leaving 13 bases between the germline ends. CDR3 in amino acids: CAWSGLAFYNEQFF. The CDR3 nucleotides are TGTGCCTGGAGCGGTCTTGCGTTTTACAATGAGCAGTTCTTC.

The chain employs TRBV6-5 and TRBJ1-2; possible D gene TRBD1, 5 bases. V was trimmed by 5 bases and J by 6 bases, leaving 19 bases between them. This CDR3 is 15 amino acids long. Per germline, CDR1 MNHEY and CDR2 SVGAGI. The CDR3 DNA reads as TGTGCCAGCAGTCCACCGCGTGGGGGTACCCATGGCTACACCTTC. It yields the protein CASSPPRGGTHGYTF.

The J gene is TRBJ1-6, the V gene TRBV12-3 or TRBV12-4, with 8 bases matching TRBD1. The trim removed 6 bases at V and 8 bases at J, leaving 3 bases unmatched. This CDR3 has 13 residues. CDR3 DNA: TGTGCCAGCAGAGACAGGGGCGATTCACCCCTCCACTTT. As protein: CASRDRGDSPLHF.

The CDR3 DNA sequence: TGCGCCAGCAGTTTGTCCGGGATGAACACTGAAGCTTTCTTT. Translated, it gives CASSLSGMNTEAFF. V usage is TRBV10-1 and J usage is TRBJ1-1; no reliable D call. V was trimmed by 5 bases and J by 0 bases, leaving 10 bases between them. This CDR3 is 14 amino acids long. Germline V gives CDR1 WNHNN, CDR2 SYGVQD (reference sequence).

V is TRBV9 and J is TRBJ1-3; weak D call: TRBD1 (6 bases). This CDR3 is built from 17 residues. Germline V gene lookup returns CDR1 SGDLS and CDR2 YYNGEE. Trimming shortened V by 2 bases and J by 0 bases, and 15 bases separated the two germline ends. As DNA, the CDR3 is TGTGCCAGCAGCGTCACCCTGGGGGGGGCCTCTGGAAACACCATATATTTT. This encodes CASSVTLGGASGNTIYF.

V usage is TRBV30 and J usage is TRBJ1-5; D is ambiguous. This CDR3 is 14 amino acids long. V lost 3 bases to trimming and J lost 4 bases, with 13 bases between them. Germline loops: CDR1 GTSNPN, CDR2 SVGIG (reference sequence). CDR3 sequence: CAWSPSISNQPQHF. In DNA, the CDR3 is TGTGCCTGGAGCCCATCTATTAGTAATCAGCCCCAGCATTTT.

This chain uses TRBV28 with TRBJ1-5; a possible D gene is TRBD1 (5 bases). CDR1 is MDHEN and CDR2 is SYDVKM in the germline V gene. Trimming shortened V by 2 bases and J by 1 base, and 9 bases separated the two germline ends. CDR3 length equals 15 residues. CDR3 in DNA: TGTGCCAGCAGTTTACCAGGGTGGAGCAATCAGCCCCAGCATTTT. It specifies CASSLPGWSNQPQHF. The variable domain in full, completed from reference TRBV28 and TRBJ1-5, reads DVKVTQSSRYLVKRTGEKVFLECVQDMDHENMFWYRQDPGLGLRLIYFSYDVKMKEKGDIPEGYSVSREKKERFSLILESASTNQTSMYLCASSLPGWSNQPQHFGDGTRLSIL.

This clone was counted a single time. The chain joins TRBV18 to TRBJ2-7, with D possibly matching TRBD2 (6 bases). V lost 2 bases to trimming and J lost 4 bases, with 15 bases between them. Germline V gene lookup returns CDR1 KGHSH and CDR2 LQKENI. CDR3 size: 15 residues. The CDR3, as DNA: TGTGCCAGCTCACCATCGGCCGCAGGAGGGTACGAGCAGTACTTC. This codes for CASSPSAAGGYEQYF.

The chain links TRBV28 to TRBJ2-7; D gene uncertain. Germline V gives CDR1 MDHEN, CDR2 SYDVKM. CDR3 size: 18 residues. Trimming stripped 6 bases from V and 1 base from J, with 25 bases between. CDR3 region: CASSNAPAGSLGSYEQYF. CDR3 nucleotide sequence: TGTGCCAGCAGCAACGCCCCGGCTGGGTCCTTAGGGTCCTACGAGCAGTACTTC.

CDR3 amino acids: CATSDPGTDTQYF. DNA of the CDR3: TGTGCCACCAGTGACCCAGGGACAGATACGCAGTATTTT. The V gene is TRBV24-1, the J gene TRBJ2-3, with D maybe TRBD1 (5 bases). Germline V CDR1 and CDR2: KGHDR, SFDVKD. V was pared by 4 bases and J by 3 bases, with 7 bases between. The CDR3 consists of 13 residues.

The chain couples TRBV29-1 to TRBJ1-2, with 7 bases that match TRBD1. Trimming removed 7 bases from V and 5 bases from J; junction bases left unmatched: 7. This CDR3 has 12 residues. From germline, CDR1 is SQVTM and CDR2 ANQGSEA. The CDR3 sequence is CSASRDSYGYTF. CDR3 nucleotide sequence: TGCAGCGCCTCCCGGGACAGTTATGGCTACACCTTC.

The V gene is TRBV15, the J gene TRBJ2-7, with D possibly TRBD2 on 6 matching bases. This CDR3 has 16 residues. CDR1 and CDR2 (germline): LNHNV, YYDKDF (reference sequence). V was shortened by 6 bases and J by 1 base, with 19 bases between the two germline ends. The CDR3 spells CATRRERGWGSYEQYF. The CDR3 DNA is TGTGCCACCAGACGGGAGAGGGGTTGGGGGTCCTACGAGCAGTACTTC.

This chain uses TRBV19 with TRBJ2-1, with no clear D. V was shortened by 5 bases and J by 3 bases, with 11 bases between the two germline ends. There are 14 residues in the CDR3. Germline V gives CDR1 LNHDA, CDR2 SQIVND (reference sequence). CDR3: CASSSEHYYNEQFF. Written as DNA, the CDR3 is TGTGCCAGTAGTTCCGAACACTACTACAATGAGCAGTTCTTC.

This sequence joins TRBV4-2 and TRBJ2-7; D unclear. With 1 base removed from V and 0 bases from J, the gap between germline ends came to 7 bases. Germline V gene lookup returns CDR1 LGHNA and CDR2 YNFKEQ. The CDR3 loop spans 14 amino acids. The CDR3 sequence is CASSQATGSYEQYF. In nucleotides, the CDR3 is TGTGCCAGCAGCCAAGCAACGGGCTCCTACGAGCAGTACTTC.

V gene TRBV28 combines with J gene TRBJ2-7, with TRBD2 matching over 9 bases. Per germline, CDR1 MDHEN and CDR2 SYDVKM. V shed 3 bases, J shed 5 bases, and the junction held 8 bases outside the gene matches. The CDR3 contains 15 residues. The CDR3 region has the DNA TGTGCCAGCAGTTTTAGAGCGGGGGGTAGTGACGAGCAGTACTTC. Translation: CASSFRAGGSDEQYF.

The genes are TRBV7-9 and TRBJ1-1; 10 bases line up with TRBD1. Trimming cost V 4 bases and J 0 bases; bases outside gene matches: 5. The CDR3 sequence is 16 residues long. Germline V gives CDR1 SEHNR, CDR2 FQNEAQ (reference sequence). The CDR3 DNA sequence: TGTGCCAGCAGCTCTGGACAGGGGGGCGTGAACACTGAAGCTTTCTTT. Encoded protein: CASSSGQGGVNTEAFF. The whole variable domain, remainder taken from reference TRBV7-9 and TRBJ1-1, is DTGVSQNPRHKITKRGQNVTFRCDPISEHNRLYWYRQTLGQGPEFLTYFQNEAQLEKSRLLSDRFSAERPKGSFSTLEIQRTEQGDSAMYLCASSSGQGGVNTEAFFGQGTRLTVV.

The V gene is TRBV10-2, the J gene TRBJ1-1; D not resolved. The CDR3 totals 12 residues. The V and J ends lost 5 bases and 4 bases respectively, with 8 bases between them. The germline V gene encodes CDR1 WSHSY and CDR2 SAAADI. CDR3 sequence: CASSYEGTEAFF. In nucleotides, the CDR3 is TGCGCCAGCAGTTACGAGGGCACTGAAGCTTTCTTT.

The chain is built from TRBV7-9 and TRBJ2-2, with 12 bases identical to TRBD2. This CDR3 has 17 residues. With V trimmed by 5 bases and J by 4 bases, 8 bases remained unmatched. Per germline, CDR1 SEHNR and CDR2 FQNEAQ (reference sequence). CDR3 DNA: TGTGCCAGCAGCCCTCCGACTAGCGGGAGACTCACCGGGGAGCTGTTTTTT. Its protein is CASSPPTSGRLTGELFF.

The CDR3 coding sequence is TGTGCCAGCACCCCCTCCGGGACCAACACCGGGGAGCTGTTTTTT. Its translation is CASTPSGTNTGELFF. The V call is TRBV7-2, the J call TRBJ2-2, with D perhaps matching TRBD1 or TRBD2 (5 bases each). CDR3 length: 15 amino acids. Deletions cut 7 bases from V and 2 bases from J, with 14 bases between. The V gene's germline CDR1 is SGHTA and CDR2 FQGNSA.

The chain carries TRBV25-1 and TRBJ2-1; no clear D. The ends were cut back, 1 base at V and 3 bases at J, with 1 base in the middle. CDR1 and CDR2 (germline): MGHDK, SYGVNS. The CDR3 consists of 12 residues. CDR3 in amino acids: CASSEFYNEQFF. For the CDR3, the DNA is TGTGCCAGCAGTGAATTCTACAATGAGCAGTTCTTC.

CDR3 amino acids: CATSDWHGLFGNQPQHF. The CDR3 nucleotides read TGTGCCACCAGTGATTGGCACGGTCTATTTGGCAATCAGCCCCAGCATTTT. The rearrangement links TRBV24-1 to TRBJ1-5; D is uncertain. The CDR3 contains 17 residues. The V and J ends lost 2 bases and 2 bases respectively, with 15 bases between them. Per germline, CDR1 KGHDR and CDR2 SFDVKD.